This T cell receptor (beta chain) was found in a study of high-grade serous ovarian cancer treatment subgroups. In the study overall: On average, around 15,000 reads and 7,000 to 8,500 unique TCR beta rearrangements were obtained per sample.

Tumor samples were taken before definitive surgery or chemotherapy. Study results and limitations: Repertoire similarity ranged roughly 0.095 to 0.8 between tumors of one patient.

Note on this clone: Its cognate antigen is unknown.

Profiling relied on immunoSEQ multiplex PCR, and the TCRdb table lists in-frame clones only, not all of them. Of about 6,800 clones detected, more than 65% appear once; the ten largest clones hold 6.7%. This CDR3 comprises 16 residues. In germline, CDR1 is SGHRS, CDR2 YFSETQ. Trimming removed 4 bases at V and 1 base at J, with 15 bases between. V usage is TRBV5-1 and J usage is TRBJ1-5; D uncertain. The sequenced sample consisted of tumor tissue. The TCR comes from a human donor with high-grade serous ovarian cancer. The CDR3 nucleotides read TGCGCCAGCAGCCCCGGGAGGGAAGGGAGCAATCAGCCCCAGCATTTT. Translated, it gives CASSPGREGSNQPQHF.